In this sample, the clone carrying this T cell receptor (beta chain) turned up a few times. Its antigen is still unknown. These data originate in a study of T cell responses to AZD1222 COVID-19 vaccine. TCRdb's table, derived via immunoSEQ multiplex PCR, lists solely in-frame clones and lacks some. The sample contains about 85,000 clones, 86% of which appear only once. V gave up 2 bases and J gave up 8 bases, with 13 bases separating them. Germline V lookup: CDR1 MNHEY, CDR2 SMNVEV (reference sequence). The CDR3 runs to 14 residues. Study results and limitations: Donors were largely white British and mainly female; clonal diversity was possibly underestimated. Baseline serology detected seropositivity in only five to seven AZD1222 recipients.

This rearrangement joins TRBV27 to TRBJ2-1, with unresolved D. Sequencing used peripheral blood, obtained on day 0 of AZD1222 vaccination. This receptor was identified in an adult in good health. In DNA form, the CDR3 reads TGTGCCAGCAGTTTAGAAGGGCCCTGGTATGAGCAGTTCTTC. This codes for CASSLEGPWYEQFF.